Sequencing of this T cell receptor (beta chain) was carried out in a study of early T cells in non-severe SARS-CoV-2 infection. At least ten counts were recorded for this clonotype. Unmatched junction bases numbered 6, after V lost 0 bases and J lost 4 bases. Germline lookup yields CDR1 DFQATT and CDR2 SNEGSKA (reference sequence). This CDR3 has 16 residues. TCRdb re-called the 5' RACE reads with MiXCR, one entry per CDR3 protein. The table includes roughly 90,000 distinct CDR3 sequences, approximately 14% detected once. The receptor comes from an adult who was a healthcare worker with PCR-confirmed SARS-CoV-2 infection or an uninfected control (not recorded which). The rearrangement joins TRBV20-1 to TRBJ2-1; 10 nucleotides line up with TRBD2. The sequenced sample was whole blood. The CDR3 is CSARDLTSGDYNEQFF. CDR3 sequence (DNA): TGCAGTGCTAGAGATCTCACTAGCGGGGATTACAATGAGCAGTTCTTC.